The rows below give T cell receptor beta chains drawn from one sample of a study of metastatic and nonmetastatic thyroid tumors. TCRdb re-clonotyped the PCR reads through MiXCR. The repertoire holds approximately 21,000 clones, about 28% seen once, with 12% to 15% in the top ten. The sequenced material came from tumor tissue. All receptors derive from a male donor with papillary thyroid cancer or a benign thyroid nodule (not recorded which). Some clones in this sample may be carry-over from other donors' samples. CDR3s include the opening cysteine and the closing phenylalanine or tryptophan. D genes are given only for firm matches. Clone size, where shown, is once, few, many, or a class for clones that have expanded.

CSARGSIGGWYEQYF TGCAGTGCTAGAGGGTCTATCGGGGGCTGGTACGAGCAGTACTTC TRBJ2-7 - TRBV20-1 - 15
CSAQGGTGVREQYF TGCAGTGCCCAAGGAGGGACAGGGGTTAGGGAGCAGTACTTC TRBJ2-7 - TRBV20-1 TRBD1 14
CASSLAGQPSYEQYF TGTGCCAGCAGCTTAGCGGGACAACCTTCCTACGAGCAGTACTTC TRBJ2-7 - TRBV7-2 - 15
CASEKDGQETQYF TGTGCCAGCGAAAAGGATGGACAAGAGACCCAGTACTTC TRBJ2-5 - TRBV3-1 - 13
CASKPLPRARGAFGTEAFF TGTGCCAGCAAACCCCTCCCTAGAGCGCGGGGGGCATTTGGGACTGAAGCTTTCTTT TRBJ1-1 - TRBV6-2/TRBV6-3 - 19
CSASRRGASGANVLTF TGCAGTGCTAGCCGAAGAGGGGCCTCTGGGGCCAACGTCCTGACTTTC TRBJ2-6 many TRBV20-1 - 16
CASSGGQEASYEQYF TGTGCCAGCAGTGGGGGACAAGAAGCCTCCTACGAGCAGTACTTC TRBJ2-7 few TRBV6-1 - 15
CASSLGSNTEAFF TGTGCCAGCAGTTTGGGTTCGAACACTGAAGCTTTCTTT TRBJ1-1 few TRBV27 - 13
CSARQTSGRVTGELFF TGCAGTGCTCGACAAACTAGCGGGAGGGTAACCGGGGAGCTGTTTTTT TRBJ2-2 - TRBV20-1 TRBD2 16
CASSERVEADTQYF TGTGCCAGCAGTGAACGGGTGGAGGCAGATACGCAGTATTTT TRBJ2-3 many TRBV6-1 - 14
CASSQAQGSRDTQYF TGTGCCAGCAGCCAAGCACAGGGAAGTAGAGATACGCAGTATTTT TRBJ2-3 - TRBV3-1 - 15
CASSPTTYQGRYGYTF TGTGCCAGCAGCCCCACAACCTACCAGGGGCGGTATGGCTACACCTTC TRBJ1-2 medium-sized TRBV11-2 - 16
CASSPYLNTEAFF TGTGCCAGCAGCCCCTACTTGAACACTGAAGCTTTCTTT TRBJ1-1 - TRBV5-5 - 13
CAISAGGNEQFF TGTGCCATCAGCGCTGGCGGGAATGAGCAGTTCTTC TRBJ2-1 many TRBV4-2 - 12
CASSADRAPPYF TGTGCCAGCAGCGCCGACAGGGCCCCTCCGTATTTT TRBJ2-3 many TRBV7-9 TRBD1 12
CASSDSKGETDTQYF TGTGCCAGCAGTGACTCGAAAGGGGAGACAGATACGCAGTATTTT TRBJ2-3 few TRBV6-4 - 15
CASSATGTLLFSGNTIYF TGTGCCAGCAGCGCGACCGGGACACTTCTTTTCTCTGGAAACACCATATATTTT TRBJ1-3 - TRBV11-2 - 18
CASSFAGEGEQYF TGTGCCAGCAGTTTTGCGGGAGAGGGCGAGCAGTACTTC TRBJ2-7 medium-sized TRBV6-1 TRBD2 13
CSATDRHQPQHF TGCAGTGCTACAGACAGGCATCAGCCCCAGCATTTT TRBJ1-5 - TRBV20-1 - 12
CASSLGQGLTNEQFF TGTGCCAGCAGCTTAGGCCAGGGGCTTACAAATGAGCAGTTCTTC TRBJ2-1 many TRBV7-6 - 15
CASSLWGGRNTIYF TGTGCCAGCAGTTTATGGGGCGGGAGAAACACCATATATTTT TRBJ1-3 few TRBV28 - 14
CAWSLKWSTSYGYTF TGTGCCTGGAGTCTTAAATGGTCGACGAGCTATGGCTACACCTTC TRBJ1-2 - TRBV30 - 15
CASSVGRAVTGELFF TGTGCCAGCAGTGTCGGGAGGGCCGTCACCGGGGAGCTGTTTTTT TRBJ2-2 many TRBV25-1 TRBD2 15
CASSPQGDTGELFF TGTGCCAGCAGCCCTCAGGGAGACACCGGGGAGCTGTTTTTT TRBJ2-2 - TRBV7-2 - 14
CASSLAGREQYF TGCGCCAGCAGCCTGGCCGGTCGAGAGCAGTACTTC TRBJ2-7 many TRBV5-1 - 12
CASSLSFGSGHEQYF TGTGCCAGCAGCTTATCCTTCGGGAGTGGCCACGAGCAGTACTTC TRBJ2-7 many TRBV7-8 - 15
CASRIAGTHYGYTF TGTGCCAGCAGGATTGCCGGGACCCACTATGGCTACACCTTC TRBJ1-2 - TRBV6-1 - 14
CASSQRSLAGEGEQFF TGCGCCAGCAGCCAACGATCGCTAGCGGGAGAAGGCGAGCAGTTCTTC TRBJ2-1 - TRBV5-1 TRBD2 16
CATSDFANTGELFF TGTGCCACCAGTGATTTTGCGAACACCGGGGAGCTGTTTTTT TRBJ2-2 - TRBV24-1 - 14
CASSSTASYEQYF TGTGCCAGCTCATCGACAGCCTCCTACGAGCAGTACTTC TRBJ2-7 - TRBV18 - 13
CASSLGGGSDYGYTF TGTGCCAGCAGCCTCGGTGGAGGCAGCGACTATGGCTACACCTTC TRBJ1-2 - TRBV3-1 - 15
CASSIGQYTGELFF TGTGCCAGTAGTATTGGCCAGTACACCGGGGAGCTGTTTTTT TRBJ2-2 few TRBV19 - 14
CSARGLAGYNEQFF TGCAGTGCTAGAGGACTAGCGGGCTACAATGAGCAGTTCTTC TRBJ2-1 - TRBV20-1 TRBD2 14
CASSSRTNQETQYF TGTGCCAGCAGCTCAAGGACTAACCAAGAGACCCAGTACTTC TRBJ2-5 few TRBV5-5 - 14
CASRGLGQVSYEQYF TGTGCCAGCAGGGGACTGGGACAGGTTTCCTACGAGCAGTACTTC TRBJ2-7 - TRBV6-2/TRBV6-3 TRBD1 15
CAWSERGEEEKLFF TGTGCCTGGAGTGAGAGGGGGGAAGAAGAAAAACTGTTTTTT TRBJ1-4 once TRBV30 - 14
CASSSIQGHREFYEQYF TGTGCCAGCAGCTCGATACAGGGCCACCGCGAGTTCTACGAGCAGTACTTC TRBJ2-7 few TRBV11-2 - 17
CASSLYASYSWNTIYF TGTGCCAGCAGTTTATACGCCAGCTACTCTTGGAACACCATATATTTT TRBJ1-3 medium-sized TRBV28 - 16
CASSLDGLEQYF TGCGCCAGCAGCTTGGATGGCCTCGAGCAGTACTTC TRBJ2-7 few TRBV5-1 - 12
CASSLAAGKGEQYF TGTGCCAGCAGCTTAGCGGCAGGGAAAGGCGAGCAGTACTTC TRBJ2-7 - TRBV7-2 - 14
CASSLGQGLAGYNEQFF TGTGCCAGCAGCTTAGGGCAGGGACTAGCGGGATACAATGAGCAGTTCTTC TRBJ2-1 once TRBV11-1 TRBD2 17
CASSTTQGALSNEQFF TGTGCCAGCAGTACCACACAGGGGGCCCTGTCCAATGAGCAGTTCTTC TRBJ2-1 few TRBV25-1 TRBD1 16
CASSVDHSSYEQYF TGTGCCAGCAGCGTGGATCACAGCTCCTACGAGCAGTACTTC TRBJ2-7 many TRBV9 - 14
CASSSRGGNQPQHF TGTGCCAGCAGTTCCCGTGGGGGGAATCAGCCCCAGCATTTT TRBJ1-5 medium-sized TRBV6-1 - 14
CASSLARTSYGYTF TGTGCCAGCAGCTTAGCACGGACAAGCTATGGCTACACCTTC TRBJ1-2 - TRBV11-2 - 14
CVSKPLAGWPTGELFF TGTGTCAGCAAACCGCTAGCGGGATGGCCCACCGGGGAGCTGTTTTTT TRBJ2-2 - TRBV28 TRBD2 16
CASSLVTGGPYEQYF TGTGCCAGCAGCTTAGTGACGGGAGGGCCCTACGAGCAGTACTTC TRBJ2-7 many TRBV7-9 TRBD2 15
CASSSGTASYNEQFF TGTGCCAGCAGCTCCGGGACAGCCTCCTACAATGAGCAGTTCTTC TRBJ2-1 - TRBV9 TRBD1 15
CASSLRDFGYTF TGTGCCAGCAGTTTAAGGGATTTCGGCTACACCTTC TRBJ1-2 medium-sized TRBV12-3/TRBV12-4 - 12
CASSLTGGEMNEQFF TGCGCCAGCAGCTTAACAGGGGGGGAGATGAATGAGCAGTTCTTC TRBJ2-1 medium-sized TRBV5-1 - 15
CASSEARGSGEQYF TGTGCCAGCAGTGAAGCGAGGGGTAGTGGCGAGCAGTACTTC TRBJ2-7 few TRBV2 - 14
CASSLVGGQETQYF TGCGCCAGCAGCTTGGTCGGGGGCCAGGAGACCCAGTACTTC TRBJ2-5 - TRBV5-1 - 14
CANSAFQRCYTDTQYF TGTGCCAACAGTGCCTTTCAGCGGTGCTACACAGATACGCAGTATTTT TRBJ2-3 - TRBV2 - 16
CASSERRGLLAGGFYEQYF TGTGCCAGCAGTGAAAGGAGGGGGCTTCTAGCGGGAGGTTTCTACGAGCAGTACTTC TRBJ2-7 - TRBV2 TRBD2 19
CASSSRHTGELFF TGTGCCAGCAGTTCGCGACACACCGGGGAGCTGTTTTTT TRBJ2-2 few TRBV28 - 13
CASSLEQNTEAFF TGTGCCAGCAGCTTAGAACAGAACACTGAAGCTTTCTTT TRBJ1-1 medium-sized TRBV7-9 - 13